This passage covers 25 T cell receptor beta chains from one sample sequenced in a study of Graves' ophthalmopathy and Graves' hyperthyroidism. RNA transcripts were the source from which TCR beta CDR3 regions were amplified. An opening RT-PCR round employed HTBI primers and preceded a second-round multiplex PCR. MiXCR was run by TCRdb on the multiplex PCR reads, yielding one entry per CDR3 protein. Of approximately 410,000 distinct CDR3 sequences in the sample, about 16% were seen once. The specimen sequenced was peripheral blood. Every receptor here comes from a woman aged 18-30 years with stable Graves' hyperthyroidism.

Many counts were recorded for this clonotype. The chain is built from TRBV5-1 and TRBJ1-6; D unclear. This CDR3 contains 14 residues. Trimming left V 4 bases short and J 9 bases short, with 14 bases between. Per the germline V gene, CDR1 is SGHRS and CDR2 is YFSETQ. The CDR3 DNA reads TGCGCCAGCAGCCGGGGAGACACGGGTTCACCCCTCCACTTT. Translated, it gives CASSRGDTGSPLHF.

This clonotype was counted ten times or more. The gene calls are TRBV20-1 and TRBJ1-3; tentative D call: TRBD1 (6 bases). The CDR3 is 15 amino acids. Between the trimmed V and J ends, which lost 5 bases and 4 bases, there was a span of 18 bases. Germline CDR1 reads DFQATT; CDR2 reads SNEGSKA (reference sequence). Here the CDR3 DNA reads TGCAGTGCTTCCCGACAGGCGCTTGTCGGAAACACCATATATTTT. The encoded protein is CSASRQALVGNTIYF.

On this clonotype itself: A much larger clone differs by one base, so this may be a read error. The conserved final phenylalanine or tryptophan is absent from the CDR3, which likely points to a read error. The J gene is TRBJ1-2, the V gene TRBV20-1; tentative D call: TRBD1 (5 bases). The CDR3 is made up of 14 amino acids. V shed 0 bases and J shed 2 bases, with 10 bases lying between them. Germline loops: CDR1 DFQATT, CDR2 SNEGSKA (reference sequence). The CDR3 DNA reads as TGCAGTGCTAGAGATCTCGAGGGGAACTATGGCTACACCGTC. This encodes CSARDLEGNYGYTV.

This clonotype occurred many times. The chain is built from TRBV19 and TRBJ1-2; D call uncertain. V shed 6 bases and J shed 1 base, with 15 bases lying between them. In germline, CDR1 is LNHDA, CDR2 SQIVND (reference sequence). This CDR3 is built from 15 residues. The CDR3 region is CASSLAAGLNYGYTF. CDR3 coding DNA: TGTGCCAGTAGCCTGGCAGCAGGCCTTAACTATGGCTACACCTTC.

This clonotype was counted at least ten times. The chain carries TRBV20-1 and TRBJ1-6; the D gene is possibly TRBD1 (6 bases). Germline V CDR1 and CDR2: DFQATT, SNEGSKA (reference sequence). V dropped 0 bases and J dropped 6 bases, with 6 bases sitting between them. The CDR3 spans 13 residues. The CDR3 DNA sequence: TGCAGTGCTAGAGACAGGGGTAATTCACCCCTCCACTTT. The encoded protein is CSARDRGNSPLHF.

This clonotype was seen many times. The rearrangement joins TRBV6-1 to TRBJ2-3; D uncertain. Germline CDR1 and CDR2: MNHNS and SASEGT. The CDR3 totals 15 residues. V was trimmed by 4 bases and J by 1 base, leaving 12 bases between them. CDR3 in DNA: TGTGCCAGCAGTGCGCAGCCGGGTGGCACAGATACGCAGTATTTT. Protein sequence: CASSAQPGGTDTQYF.

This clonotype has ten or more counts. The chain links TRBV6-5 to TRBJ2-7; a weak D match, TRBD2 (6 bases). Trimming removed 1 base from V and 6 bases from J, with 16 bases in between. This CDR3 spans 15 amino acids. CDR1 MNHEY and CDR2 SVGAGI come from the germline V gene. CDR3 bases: TGTGCCAGCAGTTACTGGACTACCTCACCCGGCGAGCAGTACTTC. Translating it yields CASSYWTTSPGEQYF.

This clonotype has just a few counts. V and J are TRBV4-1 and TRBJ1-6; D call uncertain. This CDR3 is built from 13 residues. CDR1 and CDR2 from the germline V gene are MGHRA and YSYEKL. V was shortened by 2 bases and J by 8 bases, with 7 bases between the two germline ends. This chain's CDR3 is CASSQRNDSPLHF. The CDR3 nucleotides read TGCGCCAGCAGCCAACGGAACGATTCACCCCTCCACTTT.

The DNA of the CDR3 is TGTGCCAGCTCACCACTCGCCGGACAGGGGGATCACTCCTACGAGCAGTACTTC. Translation gives CASSPLAGQGDHSYEQYF. This chain connects TRBV18 to TRBJ2-7; TRBD1 agrees at 10 bases. The CDR3 is 18 residues long. With V trimmed by 1 base and J by 0 bases, 9 bases remained unmatched. Germline V gene sequence: CDR1 KGHSH, CDR2 LQKENI.

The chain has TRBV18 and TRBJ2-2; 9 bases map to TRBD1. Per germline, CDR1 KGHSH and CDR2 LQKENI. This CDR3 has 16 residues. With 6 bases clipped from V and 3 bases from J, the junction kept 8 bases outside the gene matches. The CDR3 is CASSTYRGQDTGELFF. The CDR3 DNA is TGTGCCAGCTCGACATACAGGGGGCAAGACACCGGGGAGCTGTTTTTT.

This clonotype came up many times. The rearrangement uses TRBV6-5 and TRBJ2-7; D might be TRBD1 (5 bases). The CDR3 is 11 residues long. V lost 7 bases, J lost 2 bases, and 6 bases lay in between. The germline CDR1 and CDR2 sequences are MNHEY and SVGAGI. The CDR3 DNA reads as TGTGCCAGCACAGGGACCTACGAGCAGTACTTC. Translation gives CASTGTYEQYF.

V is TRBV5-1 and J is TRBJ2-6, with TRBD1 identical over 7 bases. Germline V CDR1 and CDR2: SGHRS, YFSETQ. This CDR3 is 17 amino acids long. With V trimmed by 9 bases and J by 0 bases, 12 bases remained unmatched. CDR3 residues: CATIIRQGDSGANVLTF. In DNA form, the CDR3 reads TGCGCCACCATTATTCGACAGGGAGACTCTGGGGCCAACGTCCTGACTTTC.

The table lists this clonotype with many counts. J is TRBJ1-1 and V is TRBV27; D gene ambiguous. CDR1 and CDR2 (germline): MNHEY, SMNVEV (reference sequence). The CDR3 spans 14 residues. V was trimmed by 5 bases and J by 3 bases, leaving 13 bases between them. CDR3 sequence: CASSRRTEDTEAFF. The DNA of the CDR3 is TGTGCCAGCAGTCGCAGGACGGAGGACACTGAAGCTTTCTTT.

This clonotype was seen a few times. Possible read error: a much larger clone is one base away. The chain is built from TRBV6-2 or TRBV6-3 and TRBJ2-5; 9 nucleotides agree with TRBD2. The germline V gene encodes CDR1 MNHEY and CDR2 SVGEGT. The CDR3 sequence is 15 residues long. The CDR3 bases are TGTGCCAGCGGTCTAGCGGGGAACCCACAAGAGACCAAGTACTTC. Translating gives CASGLAGNPQETKYF.

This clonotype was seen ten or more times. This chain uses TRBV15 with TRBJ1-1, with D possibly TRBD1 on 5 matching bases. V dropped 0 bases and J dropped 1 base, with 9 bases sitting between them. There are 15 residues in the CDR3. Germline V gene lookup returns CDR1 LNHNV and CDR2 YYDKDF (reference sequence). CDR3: CATSRDRDRNTEAFF. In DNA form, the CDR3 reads TGTGCCACCAGCAGAGATCGCGACAGGAACACTGAAGCTTTCTTT. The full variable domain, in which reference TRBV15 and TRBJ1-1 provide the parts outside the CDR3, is DAMVIQNPRYQVTQFGKPVTLSCSQTLNHNVMYWYQQKSSQAPKLLFHYYDKDFNNEADTPDNFQSRRPNTSFCFLDIRSPGLGDTAMYLCATSRDRDRNTEAFFGQGTRLTVV.

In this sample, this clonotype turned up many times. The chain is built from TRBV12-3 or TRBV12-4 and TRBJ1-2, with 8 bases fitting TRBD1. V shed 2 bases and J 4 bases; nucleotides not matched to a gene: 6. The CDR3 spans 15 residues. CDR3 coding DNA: TGTGCCAGCAGTTTAAGGCGGACAGGGACCTATGGCTACACCTTC. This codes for CASSLRRTGTYGYTF.

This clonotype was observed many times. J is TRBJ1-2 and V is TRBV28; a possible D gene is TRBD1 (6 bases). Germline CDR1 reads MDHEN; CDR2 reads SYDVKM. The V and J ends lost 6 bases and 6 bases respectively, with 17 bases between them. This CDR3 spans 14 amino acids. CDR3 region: CASSLLDRRDGYTF. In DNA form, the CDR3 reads TGTGCCAGCAGCCTGCTAGACAGGAGAGATGGCTACACCTTC.

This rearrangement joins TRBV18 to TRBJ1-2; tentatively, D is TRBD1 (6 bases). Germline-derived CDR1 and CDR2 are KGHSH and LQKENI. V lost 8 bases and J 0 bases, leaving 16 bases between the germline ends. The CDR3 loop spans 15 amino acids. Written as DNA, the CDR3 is TGTGCCAGCACCGGGGGCGAGAACACTAACTATGGCTACACCTTC. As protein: CASTGGENTNYGYTF. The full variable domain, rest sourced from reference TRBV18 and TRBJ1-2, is NAGVMQNPRHLVRRRGQEARLRCSPMKGHSHVYWYRQLPEEGLKFMVYLQKENIIDESGMPKERFSAEFPKEGPSILRIQQVVRGDSAAYFCASTGGENTNYGYTFGSGTRLTVV.

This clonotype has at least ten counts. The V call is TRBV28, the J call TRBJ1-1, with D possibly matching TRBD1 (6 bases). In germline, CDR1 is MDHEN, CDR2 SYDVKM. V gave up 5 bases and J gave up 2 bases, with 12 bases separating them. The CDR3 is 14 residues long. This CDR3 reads CASSHRTVNTEAFF. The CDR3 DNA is TGTGCCAGCAGTCATCGGACAGTCAACACTGAAGCTTTCTTT.

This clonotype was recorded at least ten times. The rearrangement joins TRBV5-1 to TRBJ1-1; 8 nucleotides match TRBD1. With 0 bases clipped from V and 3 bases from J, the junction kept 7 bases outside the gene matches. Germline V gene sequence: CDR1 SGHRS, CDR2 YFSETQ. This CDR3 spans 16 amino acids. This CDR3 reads CASSLEAGGWYTEAFF. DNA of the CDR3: TGCGCCAGCAGCTTGGAAGCAGGGGGCTGGTACACTGAAGCTTTCTTT. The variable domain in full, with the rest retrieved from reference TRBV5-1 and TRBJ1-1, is KAGVTQTPRYLIKTRGQQVTLSCSPISGHRSVSWYQQTPGQGLQFLFEYFSETQRNKGNFPGRFSGRQFSNSRSEMNVSTLELGDSALYLCASSLEAGGWYTEAFFGQGTRLTVV.

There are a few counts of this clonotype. The CDR3 nucleotides are TGCAGTGCTTCGAACCCCGCGCTTCAGGGGACCAAAAACATTCAGTACTTC. It encodes CSASNPALQGTKNIQYF. The J gene is TRBJ2-4, the V gene TRBV20-1; D may be TRBD1 (6 bases). V lost 5 bases and J 2 bases, leaving 22 bases between the germline ends. CDR1 is DFQATT and CDR2 is SNEGSKA in the germline V gene (reference sequence). The length of the CDR3 is 17 residues.

CDR3 protein: CASSLHHSYEQYF. CDR3 sequence (DNA): TGTGCCAGCAGTTTACACCATTCTTACGAGCAGTACTTC. This chain uses TRBV27 with TRBJ2-7; D gene uncertain. Trimming took 2 bases from V and 4 from J, leaving 9 bases between them. CDR3 length: 13 amino acids. Germline values: CDR1 MNHEY, CDR2 SMNVEV (reference sequence).

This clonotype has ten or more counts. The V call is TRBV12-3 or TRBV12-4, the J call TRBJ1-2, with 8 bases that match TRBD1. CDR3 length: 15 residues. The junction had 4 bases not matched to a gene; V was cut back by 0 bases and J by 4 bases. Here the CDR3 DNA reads TGTGCCAGCAGTTTAGCCAGGGGGCTAATCTATGGCTACACCTTC. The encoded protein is CASSLARGLIYGYTF.

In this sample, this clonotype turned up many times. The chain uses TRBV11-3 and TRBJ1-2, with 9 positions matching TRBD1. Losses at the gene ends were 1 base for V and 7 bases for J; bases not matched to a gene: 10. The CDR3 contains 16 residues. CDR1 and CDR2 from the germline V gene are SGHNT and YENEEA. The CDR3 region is CASSLVGTGKRGGYTF. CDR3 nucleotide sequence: TGTGCCAGCAGCTTAGTAGGGACAGGGAAGAGAGGTGGCTACACCTTC.

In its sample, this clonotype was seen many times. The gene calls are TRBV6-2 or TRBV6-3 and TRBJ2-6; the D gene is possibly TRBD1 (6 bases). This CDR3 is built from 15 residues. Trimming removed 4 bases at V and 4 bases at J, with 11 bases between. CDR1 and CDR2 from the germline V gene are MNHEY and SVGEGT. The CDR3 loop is CASSSTGSGANVLTF. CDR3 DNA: TGTGCCAGCAGTTCTACAGGGTCCGGGGCCAACGTCCTGACTTTC.